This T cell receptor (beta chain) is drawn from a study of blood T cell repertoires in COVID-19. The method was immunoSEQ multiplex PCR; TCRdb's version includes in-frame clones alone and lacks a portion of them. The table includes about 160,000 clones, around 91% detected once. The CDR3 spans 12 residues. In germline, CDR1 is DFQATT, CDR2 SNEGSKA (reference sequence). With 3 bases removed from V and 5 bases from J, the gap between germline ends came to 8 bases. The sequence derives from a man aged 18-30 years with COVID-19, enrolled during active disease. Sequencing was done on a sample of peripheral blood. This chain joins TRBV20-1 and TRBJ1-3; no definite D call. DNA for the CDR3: TGCAGTGCTAGTGGGCACAGAAACACCATATATTTT. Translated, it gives CSASGHRNTIYF.